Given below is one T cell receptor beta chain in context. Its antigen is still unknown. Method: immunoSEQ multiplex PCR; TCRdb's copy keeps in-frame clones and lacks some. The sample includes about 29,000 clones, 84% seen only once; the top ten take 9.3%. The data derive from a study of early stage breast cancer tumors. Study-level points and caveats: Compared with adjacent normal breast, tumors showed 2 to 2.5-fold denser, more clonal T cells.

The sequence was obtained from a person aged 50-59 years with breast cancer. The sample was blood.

Here the CDR3 reads CASSTRTGLSEKLFF. CDR3 nucleotides: TGTGCCAGCAGTACAAGGACTGGCCTTAGTGAAAAACTGTTTTTT. The chain joins TRBV6-1 to TRBJ1-4; unclear D gene. The germline CDR1 and CDR2 sequences are MNHNS and SASEGT. CDR3 length: 15 amino acids. The ends were cut back, 5 bases at V and 7 bases at J, with 17 bases in the middle.